Listed here are 15 T cell receptor beta chains from one sample, sequenced in a study of blood T cell repertoires in COVID-19. The assay was immunoSEQ multiplex PCR, and TCRdb's table has in-frame clones only and misses some. The data contain about 250,000 clones, 65% to 85% of them seen just once; the ten biggest clones take up approximately 8.6%. The sequencing input was peripheral blood. These TCRs come from a man between 35 and 55 years old with active or convalescent COVID-19.

This clone was seen just once. The chain couples TRBV5-1 to TRBJ1-2; D unresolved. Germline CDR1 and CDR2: SGHRS and YFSETQ. The CDR3 contains 15 residues. Trimming took off 0 bases at V and 4 bases at J, with 13 bases between the two ends. The CDR3 loop reads CASSLVSLEGYGYTF. The CDR3 bases are TGCGCCAGCAGCTTGGTGTCTTTGGAGGGCTATGGCTACACCTTC.

This clone turned up a few times. This chain joins TRBV4-3 and TRBJ1-3; D perhaps matches TRBD1 (6 bases). The CDR3 loop spans 17 amino acids. The germline V gene has CDR1 LGHNA and CDR2 YSLEER. Trimming took off 0 bases at V and 1 base at J, with 13 bases between the two ends. In DNA form, the CDR3 reads TGCGCCAGCAGCCAAGATGGGCAGGGGATTTCTGGAAACACCATATATTTT. It is translated as CASSQDGQGISGNTIYF.

The chain recombines TRBV9 with TRBJ1-2, with D unclear. Germline CDR1 is SGDLS and CDR2 is YYNGEE. The CDR3 extends over 15 amino acids. V was clipped by 0 bases and J by 8 bases, with 17 bases between them. CDR3 nucleotide sequence: TGTGCCAGCAGCGTAGACGCTACTCCTCGGTGGGGCTACACCTTC. Residues: CASSVDATPRWGYTF.

The rearrangement uses TRBV19 and TRBJ1-5, with D hard to call. Germline V CDR1 and CDR2: LNHDA, SQIVND (reference sequence). The CDR3 spans 15 residues. The V end was cut by 1 base, the J end by 0 bases, with 7 bases between. The CDR3 is CASSIGGYSNQPQHF. The CDR3 DNA sequence: TGTGCCAGTAGTATAGGAGGGTATAGCAATCAGCCCCAGCATTTT.

This rearrangement joins TRBV28 to TRBJ2-7, with D possibly being TRBD2 (7 bases). Trimming removed 7 bases at V and 3 bases at J, with 16 bases between. This CDR3 has 14 residues. The germline CDR1 and CDR2 sequences are MDHEN and SYDVKM. CDR3 region: CASTTTGGSYEQYF. The CDR3, as DNA: TGTGCCAGCACCACGACAGGCGGGAGCTACGAGCAGTACTTC.

This clone was found a few times. The rearrangement links TRBV15 to TRBJ1-1, with D perhaps TRBD1 (5 bases). Trimming removed 3 bases from V and 2 bases from J, with 13 bases in between. CDR3 length: 15 amino acids. Germline V gives CDR1 LNHNV, CDR2 YYDKDF (reference sequence). CDR3 in amino acids: CATSRAEGANTEAFF. The CDR3 region has the DNA TGTGCCACCAGCAGGGCAGAAGGGGCTAACACTGAAGCTTTCTTT.

The chain combines TRBV19 with TRBJ2-7, with D perhaps TRBD2 (5 bases). V was pared by 2 bases and J by 3 bases, with 14 bases between. The CDR3 extends over 15 amino acids. Germline assignment: CDR1 LNHDA and CDR2 SQIVND (reference sequence). DNA for the CDR3: TGTGCCAGTAGTATAAACCCAGCGGCCCACTACGAGCAGTACTTC. Translating it yields CASSINPAAHYEQYF.

This CDR3 is CASSYGGNGRMNTEAFF. The CDR3 nucleotides read TGTGCCAGCAGTTACGGGGGGAATGGTCGGATGAACACTGAAGCTTTCTTT. The V gene is TRBV6-2 or TRBV6-3, the J gene TRBJ1-1, with D possibly matching TRBD1 (5 bases). This CDR3 has 17 residues. Trimming pared 2 bases from V and 0 bases from J, leaving 16 bases between. Germline assignment: CDR1 MNHEY and CDR2 SVGEGT.

The chain recombines TRBV7-9 with TRBJ2-6; D might be TRBD1 (6 bases). Germline-derived CDR1 and CDR2 are SEHNR and FQNEAQ (reference sequence). V was clipped by 4 bases and J by 4 bases, with 17 bases between them. This CDR3 comprises 17 residues. CDR3 loop: CASSSRLGAGGANVLTF. CDR3 coding DNA: TGTGCCAGCAGCTCAAGATTGGGGGCTGGCGGGGCCAACGTCCTGACTTTC.

V and J are TRBV6-5 and TRBJ2-1, with D possibly matching TRBD2 (6 bases). V was shortened by 8 bases and J by 2 bases, with 10 bases between the two germline ends. Germline V gene lookup returns CDR1 MNHEY and CDR2 SVGAGI. CDR3 length: 13 amino acids. The CDR3 here is CASRDLTYNEQFF. CDR3 DNA: TGTGCCAGCCGGGACTTAACCTACAATGAGCAGTTCTTC.

The rearrangement links TRBV30 to TRBJ1-1, with D maybe TRBD1 (6 bases). Germline V gives CDR1 GTSNPN, CDR2 SVGIG (reference sequence). The CDR3 has 15 amino acids. V was shortened by 2 bases and J by 5 bases, with 18 bases between the two germline ends. CDR3: CAWSPLGGGSTEAFF. CDR3 nucleotides: TGTGCCTGGAGTCCCCTCGGGGGGGGCAGTACTGAAGCTTTCTTT.

The chain employs TRBV2 and TRBJ1-5; a weak D match, TRBD1 (6 bases). Germline V gene data show CDR1 as SNHLY and CDR2 as FYNNEI. The CDR3 is 16 amino acids. Trimming left V 3 bases short and J 0 bases short, with 12 bases between. The CDR3 coding sequence is TGTGCCAGCAGTGACGGGACAATTTTTAGCAATCAGCCCCAGCATTTT. This sequence encodes CASSDGTIFSNQPQHF.

The chain is built from TRBV12-3 or TRBV12-4 and TRBJ2-5; D uncertain. This CDR3 spans 11 amino acids. V shed 5 bases and J shed 2 bases, with 3 bases lying between them. CDR3 residues: CASSTQETQYF. The CDR3 DNA is TGTGCCAGCAGTACACAAGAGACCCAGTACTTC.

The J gene is TRBJ1-2, the V gene TRBV3-1 (or the pseudogene TRBV3-2); 7 bases match TRBD1. The CDR3 has 12 amino acids. After removal of 1 base from V and 7 bases from J, the junction contained 0 bases not matched to a gene. Germline V gives CDR1 LGHDT, CDR2 YNNKEL (reference sequence). The CDR3 DNA follows: TGTGCCAGCAGCCAAGCAGGGGGTGGCTACACCTTC. Its translation: CASSQAGGGYTF.

The chain couples TRBV3-1 (or the pseudogene TRBV3-2) to TRBJ1-2; maybe TRBD1 (6 bases). The germline CDR1 and CDR2 sequences are LGHDT and YNNKEL (reference sequence). The CDR3 consists of 14 residues. V dropped 4 bases and J dropped 6 bases, with 15 bases sitting between them. The CDR3 loop is CASSPSQGMNGYTF. CDR3 DNA: TGTGCCAGCAGCCCCTCACAGGGTATGAATGGCTACACCTTC.